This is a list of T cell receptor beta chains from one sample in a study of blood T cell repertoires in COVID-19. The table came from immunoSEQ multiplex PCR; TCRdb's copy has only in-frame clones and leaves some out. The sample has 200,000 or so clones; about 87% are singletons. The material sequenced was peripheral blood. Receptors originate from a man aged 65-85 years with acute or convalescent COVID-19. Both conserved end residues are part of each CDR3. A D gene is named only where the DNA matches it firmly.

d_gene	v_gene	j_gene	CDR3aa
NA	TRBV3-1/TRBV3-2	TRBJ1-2	CASSQGTVSYTF
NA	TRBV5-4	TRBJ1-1	CASSLGGARNTEAFF
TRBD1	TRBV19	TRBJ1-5	CASQDETGNSNQPQHF
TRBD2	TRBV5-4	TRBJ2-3	CASSGTSGIGADTQYF
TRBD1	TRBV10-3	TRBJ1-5	CAISESPPLTGYSNQPQHF
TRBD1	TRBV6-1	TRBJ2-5	CASSATSGGPRETQYF
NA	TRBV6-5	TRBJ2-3	CASSYSRESADTQYF
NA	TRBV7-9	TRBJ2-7	CASGGLYEQYF
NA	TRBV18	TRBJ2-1	CASSHESTNEQFF
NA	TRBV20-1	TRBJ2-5	CSASGVLPGETQYF
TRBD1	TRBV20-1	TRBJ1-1	CSASDRVSDTEAFF
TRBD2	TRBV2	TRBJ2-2	CASSESPSGAAGELFF
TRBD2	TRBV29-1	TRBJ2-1	CSTLGGSAGGPGLNEQFF
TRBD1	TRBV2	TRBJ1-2	CASSEIQGAGYGYTF
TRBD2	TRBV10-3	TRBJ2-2	CAIRGTSGSTGELFF
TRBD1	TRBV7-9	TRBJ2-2	CASSSGTGGATDGGELFF
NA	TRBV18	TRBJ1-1	CASSPGLNTEAFF
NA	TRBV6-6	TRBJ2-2	CASSYYRGTGELFF
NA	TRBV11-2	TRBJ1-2	CASSLEGDYGYTF
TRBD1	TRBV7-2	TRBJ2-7	CASSWTGADYEQYF
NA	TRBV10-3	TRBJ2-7	CATAGEEQYF